This T cell receptor beta chain came from a study of lung T cells in sarcoidosis with Löfgren's syndrome. At least ten counts were recorded for this clonotype. No antigen is known for it. In TCRdb, the reads were re-called with MiXCR into one record per CDR3 protein. The repertoire includes around 21,000 distinct CDR3 sequences, about 20% of them detected once, and 4.1% sits in the top ten. Points from the study as a whole: These T cells were suggested, not shown, to recognize a putative antigen.

Germline CDR1 reads MDHEN; CDR2 reads SYDVKM. Trimming took 6 bases from V and 7 from J, leaving 22 bases between them. The CDR3 is made up of 17 amino acids. Sequenced sample: CD4+ T cells from PBMCs. The receptor's source is a human donor with sarcoidosis (Löfgren's syndrome or another form), or a control subject (not recorded which). This rearrangement joins TRBV28 to TRBJ1-6, with D perhaps TRBD1 (5 bases). CDR3: CASSSPTGASNNSPLHF. The CDR3 DNA reads as TGTGCCAGCAGCTCCCCAACAGGAGCTTCAAACAATTCACCCCTCCACTTT.